The 11 T cell receptor beta chains below come from one sample, sequenced in a study of breast tumors, draining lymph nodes, adjacent tissues. The lymph nodes were axillary draining lymph nodes from breast cancer patients. MiXCR, run by TCRdb on the multiplex PCR reads, gives a single entry per CDR3 protein. The sample has under 350,000 distinct CDR3 sequences, about 33% seen once. Sequenced: axillary lymph node tissue. The receptors derive from a female donor with breast cancer. Some clones in this sample may be carry-over from other donors' samples.

Concerning this clonotype itself: One junction end disagrees with the germline gene, perhaps due to a read error. The chain joins TRBV7-2 to TRBJ2-7, with D possibly TRBD1 on 6 matching bases. This CDR3 is built from 14 residues. The germline gives CDR1 SGHTA, CDR2 FQGNSA. The DNA of the CDR3 is TGCGCCAGCAGTTCACAGGGCGGTCCCTCCGAGCAGTACTTC. It encodes CASSSQGGPSEQYF. Looking up the rest from reference TRBV7-2 and TRBJ2-7 gives the full variable domain: GAGVSQSPSNKVTEKGKDVELRCDPISGHTALYWYRQSLGQGLEFLIYFQGNSAPDKSGLPSDRFSAERTGGSVSTLTIQRTQQEDSAVYLCASSSQGGPSEQYFGPGTRLTVT.

This clonotype was detected many times. The V gene is TRBV19, the J gene TRBJ2-3; 9 bases map to TRBD2. The CDR3 is 14 residues long. Germline V gene lookup returns CDR1 LNHDA and CDR2 SQIVND (reference sequence). With 6 bases clipped from V and 2 bases from J, the junction kept 3 bases outside the gene matches. The CDR3 loop is CASSSSGATDTQYF. CDR3 coding DNA: TGTGCCAGTAGCTCTAGCGGGGCCACAGATACGCAGTATTTT. Together with reference TRBV19 and TRBJ2-3, the CDR3 gives the full variable domain: DGGITQSPKYLFRKEGQNVTLSCEQNLNHDAMYWYRQDPGQGLRLIYYSQIVNDFQKGDIAEGYSVSREKKESFPLTVTSAQKNPTAFYLCASSSSGATDTQYFGPGTRLTVL.

This clonotype was seen only a few times. The chain is built from TRBV11-3 and TRBJ1-1; 7 positions agree with TRBD1. Germline V gene data show CDR1 as SGHNT and CDR2 as YENEEA. Losses at the gene ends were 5 bases for V and 3 bases for J; bases not matched to a gene: 15. This CDR3 has 17 residues. CDR3: CASSPRGMTGRHTEAFF. CDR3 coding DNA: TGTGCCAGCAGCCCGAGGGGGATGACAGGGCGGCACACTGAAGCTTTCTTT.

This clonotype was picked up one time. The chain is built from TRBV12-3 or TRBV12-4 and TRBJ1-6; TRBD1 matches at 9 bases. The CDR3 sequence is 14 residues long. The junction had 6 bases not matched to a gene; V was cut back by 6 bases and J by 9 bases. This CDR3 is CASRAGTGFSPLHF. The CDR3 nucleotides are TGTGCCAGCAGAGCCGGGACAGGGTTTTCACCCCTCCACTTT.

This clonotype was counted ten times or more. The J gene is TRBJ2-7, the V gene TRBV20-1, with D tentatively TRBD1 or TRBD2 (8 bases each). Germline CDR1 is DFQATT and CDR2 is SNEGSKA (reference sequence). The CDR3 has 15 amino acids. Trimming took off 6 bases at V and 3 bases at J, with 21 bases between the two ends. CDR3 in DNA: TGCAGTGCAGCGGGGGCAGGGGGCAACCACTACGAGCAGTACTTC. This gives the protein CSAAGAGGNHYEQYF.

This clonotype was recorded at least ten times. This chain joins TRBV5-1 and TRBJ2-1; tentative D call: TRBD2 (6 bases). Trimming left V 1 base short and J 4 bases short, with 12 bases between. CDR3 length: 15 amino acids. Germline loops: CDR1 SGHRS, CDR2 YFSETQ. The DNA of the CDR3 is TGCGCCAGCAGCTTGTACGCTAGCGTGTACAATGAGCAGTTCTTC. It is translated as CASSLYASVYNEQFF.

This clonotype was detected many times. The chain uses TRBV11-1 and TRBJ2-1, with 9 bases that match TRBD2. Germline CDR1 and CDR2: SGHAT and FQDESV (reference sequence). The CDR3 covers 14 residues. V was pared by 6 bases and J by 7 bases, with 7 bases of the junction left unmatched. The CDR3 loop reads CASRVSGRGNEQFF. The DNA of the CDR3 is TGTGCCAGCAGGGTTAGCGGGAGAGGAAATGAGCAGTTCTTC.

With regard to this clonotype: The junction departs from the called germline gene at one end, perhaps through a read error. The genes are TRBV20-1 and TRBJ2-1; no reliable D call. The CDR3 length is 13 residues. The germline CDR1 and CDR2 sequences are DFQATT and SNEGSKA (reference sequence). The CDR3 region has the DNA TGCAGTTCTAGAGATCGGCAATTTGGTGCGCAGTTCTTC. This translates into CSSRDRQFGAQFF.

The chain carries TRBV4-2 and TRBJ1-1; a weak D match, TRBD1 (5 bases). The CDR3 totals 13 residues. Germline CDR1 is LGHNA and CDR2 is YNFKEQ. V was trimmed by 0 bases and J by 7 bases, leaving 9 bases between them. The CDR3 DNA follows: TGTGCCAGCAGCCAAGACTCGACAGTTGAAGCTTTCTTT. Encoded protein: CASSQDSTVEAFF.

This clonotype was recorded at least ten times. J is TRBJ1-4 and V is TRBV6-6, with D hard to call. The germline CDR1 and CDR2 sequences are MNHNY and SVGAGI (reference sequence). Deletions cut 7 bases from V and 8 bases from J, with 14 bases between. This CDR3 is built from 13 residues. The CDR3 loop reads CASTFERGEKLFF. CDR3 in DNA: TGTGCCAGCACATTTGAACGAGGGGAAAAACTGTTTTTT.

This clonotype was observed at least ten times. This chain uses TRBV9 with TRBJ2-3, with 10 bases that match TRBD2. The CDR3 is made up of 14 amino acids. The germline CDR1 and CDR2 sequences are SGDLS and YYNGEE. V was clipped by 3 bases and J by 4 bases; unmatched bases: 2. The CDR3 reads CASSAAGGPDTQYF. For the CDR3, the DNA is TGTGCCAGCAGCGCAGCGGGAGGGCCAGATACGCAGTATTTT.